The clone carrying this T cell receptor (beta chain) was observed at least ten times. Antigen specificity is unknown. These data come from a study of T cell repertoires in cytomegalovirus infection. TCRdb independently ran MiXCR on the reads; one entry per CDR3 protein. The top ten hold about 48% of the sample, which has about 570,000 distinct CDR3 sequences, about 39% seen once. The ends were cut back, 1 base at V and 3 bases at J, with 7 bases in the middle. Germline V gene lookup returns CDR1 SGHTA and CDR2 FQGNSA. The CDR3 spans 14 residues. The chain recombines TRBV7-2 with TRBJ1-3; no clear D. This material consisted of cultured PBMCs, taken from culture after CMV antigen stimulation. This TCR was sampled from a human donor in good health (CMV status not recorded). Some clones in this sample may be carry-over from other donors' samples. CDR3 nucleotides: TGTGCCAGCAGCTTAGAGTGGAGTGGAAACACCATATATTTT. Amino acid sequence: CASSLEWSGNTIYF.